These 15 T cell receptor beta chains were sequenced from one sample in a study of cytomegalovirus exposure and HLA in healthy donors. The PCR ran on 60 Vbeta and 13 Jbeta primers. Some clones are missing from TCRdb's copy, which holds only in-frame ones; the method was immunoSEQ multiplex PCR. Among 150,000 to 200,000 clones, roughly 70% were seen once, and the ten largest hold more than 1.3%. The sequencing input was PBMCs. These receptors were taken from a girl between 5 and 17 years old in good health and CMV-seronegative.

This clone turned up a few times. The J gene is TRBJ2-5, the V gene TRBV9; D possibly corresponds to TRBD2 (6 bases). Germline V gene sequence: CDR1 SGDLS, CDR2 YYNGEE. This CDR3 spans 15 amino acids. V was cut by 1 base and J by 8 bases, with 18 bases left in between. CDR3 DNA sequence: TGTGCCAGCAGCGTACCCTCGACTAGAGGAGAAACCCAGTACTTC. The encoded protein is CASSVPSTRGETQYF.

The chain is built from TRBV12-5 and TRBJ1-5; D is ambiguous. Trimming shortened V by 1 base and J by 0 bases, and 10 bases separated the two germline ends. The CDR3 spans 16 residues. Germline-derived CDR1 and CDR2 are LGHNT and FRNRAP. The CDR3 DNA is TGTGCTAGTGGTTTGGACAGTCTATATAGCAATCAGCCCCAGCATTTT. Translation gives CASGLDSLYSNQPQHF.

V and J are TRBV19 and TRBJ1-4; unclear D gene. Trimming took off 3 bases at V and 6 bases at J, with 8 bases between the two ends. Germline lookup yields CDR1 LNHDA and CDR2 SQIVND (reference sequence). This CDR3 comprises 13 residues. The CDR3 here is CASSMTGDEKLFF. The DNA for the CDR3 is TGTGCCAGTAGTATGACCGGGGATGAAAAACTGTTTTTT.

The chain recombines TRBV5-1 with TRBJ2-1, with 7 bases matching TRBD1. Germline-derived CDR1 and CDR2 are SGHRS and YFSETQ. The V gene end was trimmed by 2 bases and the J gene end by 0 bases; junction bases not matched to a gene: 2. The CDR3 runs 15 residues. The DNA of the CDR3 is TGCGCCAGCAGCTTACAGGGGAGCTCCTACAATGAGCAGTTCTTC. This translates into CASSLQGSSYNEQFF.

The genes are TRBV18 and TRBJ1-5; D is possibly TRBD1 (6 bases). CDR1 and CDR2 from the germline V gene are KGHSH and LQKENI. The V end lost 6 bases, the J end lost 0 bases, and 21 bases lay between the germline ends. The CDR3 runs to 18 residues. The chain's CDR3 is CASSPGQRESYSNQPQHF. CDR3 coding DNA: TGTGCCAGCTCTCCCGGACAGAGGGAGTCTTATAGCAATCAGCCCCAGCATTTT.

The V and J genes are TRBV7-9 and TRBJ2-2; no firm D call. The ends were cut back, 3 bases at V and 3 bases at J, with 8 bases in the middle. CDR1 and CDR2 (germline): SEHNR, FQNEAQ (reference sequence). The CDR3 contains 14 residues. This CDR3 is CASSFWSDTGELFF. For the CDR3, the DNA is TGTGCCAGCAGCTTTTGGTCAGACACCGGGGAGCTGTTTTTT.

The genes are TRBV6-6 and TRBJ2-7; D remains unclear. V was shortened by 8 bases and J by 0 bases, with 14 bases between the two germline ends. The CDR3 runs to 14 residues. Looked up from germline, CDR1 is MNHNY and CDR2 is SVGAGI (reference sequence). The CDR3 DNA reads TGTGCCAGCGAACCCGACTGGCCCTCCTACGAGCAGTACTTC. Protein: CASEPDWPSYEQYF.

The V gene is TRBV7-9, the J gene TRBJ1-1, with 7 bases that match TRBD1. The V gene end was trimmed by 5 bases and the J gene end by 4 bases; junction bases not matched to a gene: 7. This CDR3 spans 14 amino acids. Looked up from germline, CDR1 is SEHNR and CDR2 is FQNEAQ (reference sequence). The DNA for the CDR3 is TGTGCCAGCAGCACGACAGGGTTGGGCACTGAAGCTTTCTTT. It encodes CASSTTGLGTEAFF.

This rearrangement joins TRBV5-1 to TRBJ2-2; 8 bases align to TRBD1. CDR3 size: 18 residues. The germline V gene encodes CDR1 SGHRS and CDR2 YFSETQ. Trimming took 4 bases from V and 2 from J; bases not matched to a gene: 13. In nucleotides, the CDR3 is TGCGCCAGCAGCCATCTCCAGGGGGCGCGGATTAACACCGGGGAGCTGTTTTTT. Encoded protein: CASSHLQGARINTGELFF.

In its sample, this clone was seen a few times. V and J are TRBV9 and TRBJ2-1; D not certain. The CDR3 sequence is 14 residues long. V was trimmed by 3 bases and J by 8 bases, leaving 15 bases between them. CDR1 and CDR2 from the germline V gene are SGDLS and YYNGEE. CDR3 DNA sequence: TGTGCCAGCAGCGGAGCCGCCCAGAGGTATGAGCAGTTCTTC. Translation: CASSGAAQRYEQFF.

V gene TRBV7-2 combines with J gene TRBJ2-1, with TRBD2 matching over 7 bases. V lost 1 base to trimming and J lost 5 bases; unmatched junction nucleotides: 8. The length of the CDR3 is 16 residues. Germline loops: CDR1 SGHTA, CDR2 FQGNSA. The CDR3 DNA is TGTGCCAGCAGCTTAGTCGGCGGGGGAAACCACAATGAGCAGTTCTTC. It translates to CASSLVGGGNHNEQFF.

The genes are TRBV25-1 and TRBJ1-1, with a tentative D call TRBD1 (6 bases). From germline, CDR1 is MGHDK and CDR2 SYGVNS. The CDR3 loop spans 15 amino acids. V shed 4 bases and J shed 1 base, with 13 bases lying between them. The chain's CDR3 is CASSAFGTQNTEAFF. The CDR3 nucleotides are TGTGCCAGCAGTGCCTTCGGGACACAGAACACTGAAGCTTTCTTT.

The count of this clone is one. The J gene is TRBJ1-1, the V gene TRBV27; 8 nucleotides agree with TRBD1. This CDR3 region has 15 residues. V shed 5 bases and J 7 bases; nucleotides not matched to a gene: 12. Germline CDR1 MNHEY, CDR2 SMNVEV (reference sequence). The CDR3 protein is CASSALTGAIFEAFF. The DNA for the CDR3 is TGTGCCAGCAGTGCTTTGACAGGGGCGATATTTGAAGCTTTCTTT.

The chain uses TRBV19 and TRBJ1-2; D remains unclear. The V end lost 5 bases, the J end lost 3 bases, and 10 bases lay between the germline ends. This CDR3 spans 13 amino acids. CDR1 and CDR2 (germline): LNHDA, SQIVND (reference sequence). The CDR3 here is CASSQYRDYGYTF. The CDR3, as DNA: TGTGCCAGTAGTCAGTACAGAGACTATGGCTACACCTTC.

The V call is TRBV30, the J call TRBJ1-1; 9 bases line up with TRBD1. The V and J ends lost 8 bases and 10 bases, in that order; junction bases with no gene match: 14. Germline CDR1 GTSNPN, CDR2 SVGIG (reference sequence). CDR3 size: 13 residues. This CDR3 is CALGRKQGAGAFF. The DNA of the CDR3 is TGTGCCCTCGGGCGTAAACAGGGGGCAGGAGCTTTCTTT.